This is a list of T cell receptor beta chains from one sample in a study of response to subunit inactivated influenza vaccine. TCRdb processed the RT-PCR reads anew with MiXCR; each CDR3 protein has one entry. This table holds 400,000 to 550,000 distinct CDR3 sequences, 25% found once. The input for sequencing was CD4+ T cells sorted from PBMCs, taken 5 days after vaccination. Receptors originate from a man aged 50 to 60 who received an inactivated influenza vaccine. Both conserved end residues are part of each CDR3. Each record gives: J gene, V gene, clone size, CDR3 length, D gene, CDR3 DNA, CDR3 protein. A D gene is named only where the DNA matches it firmly. Part of the rows lack a size; the others show once, few, many or a class for expanded clones.

TRBJ1-4	TRBV12-3/TRBV12-4	.	15	TRBD1	TGTGCCAGCAGTAAAGGGGGCGAGTCGGTCGAAAAACTGTTTTTT	CASSKGGESVEKLFF
TRBJ2-7	TRBV11-1	.	19	TRBD1	TGTGCCAGCAGCAGTGGGACAGCTTCCTACAAGTTCCTCTCCTACGAGCAGTACTTC	CASSSGTASYKFLSYEQYF
TRBJ1-2	TRBV27	.	14	.	TGTGCCAGCAGTTTATCGAACAGAAACTATGGCTACACCTTC	CASSLSNRNYGYTF
TRBJ2-7	TRBV13	.	14	.	TGTGCCAGCAGCTTACAGGGACTTAATTACGAGCAGTACTTC	CASSLQGLNYEQYF
TRBJ1-1	TRBV2	.	13	.	TGTGCCAGCAGGAGAGCGAAGAACACTGAAGCTTTCTTT	CASRRAKNTEAFF
TRBJ2-2	TRBV7-2	few	15	.	TGTGCCAGCAGCTTATGGGGTGACGTCACCGGGGAGCTGTTTTTT	CASSLWGDVTGELFF
TRBJ2-2	TRBV12-3/TRBV12-4	.	15	.	TGTGCCAGCAGTTTATTCTCTGGGAACACCGGGGAGCTGTTTTTT	CASSLFSGNTGELFF
TRBJ2-7	TRBV20-1	.	14	TRBD1	TGCAGTGCCTCCGCAAGGGGGCGCCTACCCGAGCAGTACTTC	CSASARGRLPEQYF
TRBJ2-1	TRBV6-2/TRBV6-3	few	14	.	TGTGCCAGCAGTTACACTAGTGGAGGCAATGAGCAGTTCTTC	CASSYTSGGNEQFF
TRBJ1-4	TRBV7-2	.	16	TRBD1	TGTGCCAGCAGCCCTAGAGGGGGCCCAACTAATGAAAAACTGTTTTTT	CASSPRGGPTNEKLFF
TRBJ2-5	TRBV10-3	.	15	.	TGTGCCATCAGTGAGTCGGGGCAGGCGGTGGAGACCCAGTACTTC	CAISESGQAVETQYF
TRBJ2-7	TRBV20-1	.	11	.	TGCAGTGCTAGAGGTTCGGGTGAGCAGTACTTC	CSARGSGEQYF
TRBJ1-1	TRBV12-3/TRBV12-4	.	13	.	TGTGCCAGCAGACCAGACTTGGACACTGAAGCTTTCTTT	CASRPDLDTEAFF
TRBJ1-5	TRBV20-1	few	13	TRBD1	TGCAGTGTTCGGACAGGGAGGGATCAGCCCCAGCATTTT	CSVRTGRDQPQHF
TRBJ2-3	TRBV5-6	few	15	.	TGTGCCAGCAGCCCTCGGCTCTCTCTTCCAGTTACGCAGTATTTT	CASSPRLSLPVTQYF
TRBJ1-2	TRBV28	.	16	.	TGTGCCAGCAGTTTACCGGGTGTAGGGGGGGTCTATGGCTACACCTTC	CASSLPGVGGVYGYTF
TRBJ2-5	TRBV5-6	.	16	TRBD2	TGTGCCAGCAGCTTGGTAGCGGGAGTGGGGCGAGAGACCCAGTACTTC	CASSLVAGVGRETQYF
TRBJ2-5	TRBV6-2/TRBV6-3	few	12	.	TGTGCCAGCAGTGACCCTAAGGAGACCCAGTACTTC	CASSDPKETQYF
TRBJ2-5	TRBV14	.	16	TRBD2	TGTGCCAGCAGCTCATGGACTAGCGGGACGAAAGAGACCCAGTACTTC	CASSSWTSGTKETQYF
TRBJ1-4	TRBV5-1	.	14	TRBD1	TGCGCCAGCAGCTTGGGACAGGGAGATGAAAAACTGTTTTTT	CASSLGQGDEKLFF
TRBJ1-2	TRBV5-1	few	15	.	TGCGCCAGCAGCCCGGGGTCCGGGGGAACTGCTGGCTACACCTTC	CASSPGSGGTAGYTF
TRBJ2-3	TRBV5-1	many	13	.	TGTGCCAGCAGCTTAGGACCGACAGATACGCAGTATTTT	CASSLGPTDTQYF
TRBJ2-7	TRBV20-1	.	12	.	TGCAGTGCTAACCCGGGAGAGTTCGAGCAGTACTTC	CSANPGEFEQYF
TRBJ1-2	TRBV4-3	few	15	TRBD1	TGCGCCAGCAGCCTCGGACAGGGTGGTGGCTATGGCTACACCTTC	CASSLGQGGGYGYTF
TRBJ2-1	TRBV4-2	few	15	.	TGTGCCAGCAGCCAAGAAGTGTACTCCTACAATGAGCAGTTCTTC	CASSQEVYSYNEQFF
TRBJ2-2	TRBV5-1	.	14	.	TGCGCCAGCAGCAAGTCAGGTTACACCGGGGAGCTGTTTTTT	CASSKSGYTGELFF
TRBJ1-1	TRBV4-1	.	15	TRBD1	TGCGTCAGCAGCCACCGAGGACAGGCGAACACTGAAGCTTTCTTT	CVSSHRGQANTEAFF
TRBJ2-3	TRBV6-2/TRBV6-3	few	16	TRBD2	TGTGCCAGCTCAACCGGCAGCGGGGGACCCACCAATACGCAGTATTTT	CASSTGSGGPTNTQYF
TRBJ2-2	TRBV10-3	.	15	TRBD2	TGTGCCATCAGAGGACTAGCGGGAGTTGGCGGGGAGCTGTTTTTT	CAIRGLAGVGGELFF
TRBJ2-5	TRBV5-5	.	15	.	TGTGCCAGCAGCAGCCGGGATGGAGGGAAAGAGACCCAGTACTTC	CASSSRDGGKETQYF
TRBJ1-6	TRBV5-1	few	14	.	TGCGCCAGCAGCTTGGCCGGGTTTGTTGCACCCCTCCACTTT	CASSLAGFVAPLHF
TRBJ2-5	TRBV11-1	.	20	TRBD2	TGTGCCAGCAGCTTTTATAGGGGACTAGCGGCTCCAGAGAGGGTAGAGACCCAGTACTTC	CASSFYRGLAAPERVETQYF
TRBJ2-5	TRBV4-2	few	17	TRBD1	TGTGCCAGCAGCCAAGATTCCACCCGGACAGGGGGGGAGACCCAGTACTTC	CASSQDSTRTGGETQYF
TRBJ2-7	TRBV7-6	few	14	TRBD2	TGTGCCAGCAGCTACGCATCGTCGGGGGGGCTCACGTACTTC	CASSYASSGGLTYF
TRBJ2-7	TRBV6-2/TRBV6-3	.	15	TRBD1	TGTGCCAGCAGCCAGACAGGGGTCGACCCTCGCGAGCAGTACTTC	CASSQTGVDPREQYF
TRBJ2-3	TRBV2	few	18	TRBD2	TGTGCCTGCAGTTCTCCCGGACTAGCGGAAAAATCCACAGATACGCAGTATTTT	CACSSPGLAEKSTDTQYF
TRBJ2-1	TRBV24-1	many	15	.	TGTGCCACCAGTGATTATTCACTAGCAGGCAATGAGCAGTTCTTC	CATSDYSLAGNEQFF
TRBJ2-3	TRBV30	few	13	.	TGTGCCTGGGGTAGGGGCAGGTTTAATACGCAGTATTTT	CAWGRGRFNTQYF
TRBJ2-7	TRBV5-1	few	16	.	TGCGCCAGCAGCTTGGGGGTCGGAGGGGGCGCCTACGAGCAGTACTTC	CASSLGVGGGAYEQYF
TRBJ2-1	TRBV20-1	.	13	TRBD2	TGCAGTGCTAGGGGACTAGCGGGATATGAGCAGTTCTTC	CSARGLAGYEQFF
TRBJ2-1	TRBV27	.	17	.	TGTGCCAGCACGACGCAGGGTGGGGAATCTCGGTACAATGAGCAGTTCTTC	CASTTQGGESRYNEQFF
TRBJ1-1	TRBV20-1	few	14	.	TGCAGTGCTAGAGAAGGCAAGATGGGGTATGAAGCTTTCTTT	CSAREGKMGYEAFF
TRBJ2-1	TRBV7-3	few	16	.	TGTGCCAGCAGCCCCCTTCCCGAGAGAAGCTACAATGAGCAGTTCTTC	CASSPLPERSYNEQFF
TRBJ2-5	TRBV5-1	.	17	TRBD2	TGCGCCAGCAGCTTGGGACTAGCGGGAGGCGGGTCAGAGACCCAGTACTTC	CASSLGLAGGGSETQYF
TRBJ2-5	TRBV5-1	.	16	.	TGCGCCAGCAGCGGGAGAGGAAGCTCTAACCAAGAGACCCAGTACTTC	CASSGRGSSNQETQYF
TRBJ2-1	TRBV7-2	few	14	.	TGTGCCAGCATCCCCTGGGCAGGGTGGGGTGAGCAGTTCTTC	CASIPWAGWGEQFF
TRBJ2-4	TRBV11-1	few	19	TRBD1	TGTGCCAGCAGCGTTTACCTGGACAGGGAGTTTCGAGCCAAAAACATTCAGTACTTC	CASSVYLDREFRAKNIQYF
TRBJ2-7	TRBV29-1	few	14	TRBD1	TGCAGCACCAGGACAGGTGAGAGCTCCTACGAGCAGTACTTC	CSTRTGESSYEQYF
TRBJ1-3	TRBV30	.	15	TRBD1	TGTGCCTGGACCCAAGCCGTGGGACAGGGAAACACCATATATTTT	CAWTQAVGQGNTIYF
TRBJ2-3	TRBV11-2	few	16	.	TGTGCCAGCAGCCCCCCCCCGGGGCGTATCGGGGATACGCAGTATTTT	CASSPPPGRIGDTQYF